The T cell receptor (beta chain) under discussion was sequenced for a study of blood T cell repertoires in COVID-19. Here immunoSEQ multiplex PCR was the method, and the copy in TCRdb shows in-frame clones only, minus some. The sample has 250,000 to 300,000 clones, 85% to 90% seen once. The TCR comes from a man younger than 35 who had recovered from COVID-19. The sample taken for sequencing was PBMCs or T cells enriched from blood (not recorded which).

As DNA, the CDR3 is TGTGCCAGCAGTCCCGTCGCAGGGCGATCCTTCACTGAAGCTTTCTTT. Encoded protein: CASSPVAGRSFTEAFF. The chain is built from TRBV27 and TRBJ1-1; maybe TRBD1 (5 bases). The CDR3 is 16 residues long. V lost 5 bases and J 4 bases, leaving 20 bases between the germline ends. Per germline, CDR1 MNHEY and CDR2 SMNVEV (reference sequence).